The 25 T cell receptor beta chains in this list originate from one sample, sequenced in a study of siplizumab effects on memory and regulatory T cells. The table came from immunoSEQ multiplex PCR; TCRdb's copy has only in-frame clones and leaves some out. The sample has around 95,000 clones; more than 85% are singletons. Sequencing was done on a sample of CD4+ T cells sorted from blood. The receptors derive from a human donor in good health.

The CDR3 DNA follows: TGTGCCAGCAGTTACGGAAGACAGGGACTCACTGAAGCTTTCTTT. As protein: CASSYGRQGLTEAFF. The rearrangement joins TRBV6-5 to TRBJ1-1; 7 nucleotides align to TRBD1. There are 15 residues in the CDR3. The V and J ends lost 2 bases and 4 bases, in that order; junction bases with no gene match: 7. From germline, CDR1 is MNHEY and CDR2 SVGAGI.

This chain uses TRBV5-4 with TRBJ2-1, with a weak D call TRBD2 (5 bases). The CDR3 sequence is 15 residues long. Trimming cost V 0 bases and J 2 bases, with 9 bases left between them. Germline V gene sequence: CDR1 SGHNT, CDR2 YYREEE (reference sequence). The CDR3 loop reads CASSLASGPYNEQFF. DNA of the CDR3: TGTGCCAGCAGCTTGGCGAGCGGTCCCTACAATGAGCAGTTCTTC.

The rearrangement joins TRBV7-9 to TRBJ2-5; 9 positions agree with TRBD1. CDR1 is SEHNR and CDR2 is FQNEAQ in the germline V gene (reference sequence). The CDR3 runs 13 residues. Trimming at V came to 5 bases and at J to 9 bases, leaving 7 bases not matched to a gene. The CDR3 sequence: CASSVGQGRSQYF. For the CDR3, the DNA is TGTGCCAGCAGCGTGGGACAGGGACGTTCCCAGTACTTC.

This clone was found once. V gene TRBV4-2 combines with J gene TRBJ2-7, with D hard to call. The end of the DNA fits TRBJ2-5 better, so the J call may be wrong. This CDR3 contains 12 residues. Per germline, CDR1 LGHNA and CDR2 YNFKEQ. CDR3 sequence reads: CASSQDWGTQYF. The CDR3 region has the DNA TGTGCCAGCAGCCAAGATTGGGGGACCCAGTACTTC.

The V gene is TRBV10-2, the J gene TRBJ1-5; TRBD1 is a possible D gene (6 bases). Between the trimmed V and J ends, which lost 2 bases and 6 bases, there was a span of 14 bases. The length of the CDR3 is 15 residues. CDR1 is WSHSY, CDR2 SAAADI, per germline. The CDR3 loop is CASSEGVGGSQPQHF. CDR3 bases: TGCGCCAGCAGTGAGGGTGTGGGGGGCAGTCAGCCCCAGCATTTT.

This clone has just one count. This rearrangement joins TRBV6-1 to TRBJ2-7; possibly TRBD2 for D (5 bases). Germline CDR1 and CDR2: MNHNS and SASEGT. The V end was cut by 0 bases, the J end by 3 bases, with 12 bases between. The CDR3 sequence is 15 residues long. This chain's CDR3 is CASSEALGYLYEQYF. Here the CDR3 DNA reads TGTGCCAGCAGTGAAGCACTAGGGTATCTCTACGAGCAGTACTTC.

J is TRBJ1-6 and V is TRBV9, with D perhaps matching TRBD1 (5 bases). Looked up from germline, CDR1 is SGDLS and CDR2 is YYNGEE. Trimming pared 4 bases from V and 11 bases from J, leaving 19 bases between. The length of the CDR3 is 15 residues. DNA of the CDR3: TGTGCCAGCAGCCGAGGGACCTCAACAAGGGCACCCCTCCACTTT. It specifies CASSRGTSTRAPLHF.

This chain links TRBV19 with TRBJ1-2; unclear D gene. Trimming took 3 bases from V and 12 from J, leaving 23 bases between them. Germline V gene sequence: CDR1 LNHDA, CDR2 SQIVND (reference sequence). The CDR3 sequence is 15 residues long. In DNA, the CDR3 is TGTGCCAGTAGTATTTATAAAGGAGGTTGTCGCGATCACACCTTC. As protein: CASSIYKGGCRDHTF.

A note on this clone: In the same sample, other DNA sequences code for this CDR3. The chain carries TRBV5-1 and TRBJ2-2; D possibly corresponds to TRBD1 (5 bases). V was shortened by 5 bases and J by 1 base, with 9 bases between the two germline ends. Germline values: CDR1 SGHRS, CDR2 YFSETQ. This CDR3 spans 14 amino acids. DNA for the CDR3: TGCGCCAGCAGTTTAACAGGGAACACCGGGGAGCTGTTTTTT. It is translated as CASSLTGNTGELFF.

V is TRBV7-3 and J is TRBJ2-3; 9 nucleotides align to TRBD2. V gave up 5 bases and J gave up 9 bases; unmatched junction bases: 12. CDR3 length: 15 residues. Germline V gene data show CDR1 as SGHTA and CDR2 as FQGTGA. The CDR3 DNA reads as TGTGCCAGCAGCAACCCTAGCGGGGCCCGGTTAACGCAGTATTTT. It translates to CASSNPSGARLTQYF.

This chain links TRBV29-1 with TRBJ1-2; TRBD1 might be the D (5 bases). The CDR3 totals 14 residues. V was cut by 7 bases and J by 4 bases, with 19 bases left in between. CDR1 and CDR2 from the germline V gene are SQVTM and ANQGSEA. The CDR3, as DNA: TGCAGCGCTGGAGGGGACGGAGGATTCTATGGCTACACCTTC. Amino acid sequence: CSAGGDGGFYGYTF.

V and J are TRBV5-1 and TRBJ2-3; D unclear. Trimming removed 0 bases at V and 2 bases at J, with 1 base between. CDR1 and CDR2 (germline): SGHRS, YFSETQ. The CDR3 spans 12 residues. CDR3 DNA sequence: TGCGCCAGCAGCTTGGTCACAGATACGCAGTATTTT. Protein: CASSLVTDTQYF.

This chain uses TRBV21-1 with TRBJ2-3; the D call in the table, TRBD2, was not verified against the DNA. TRBV21-1 is recorded as a pseudogene. The CDR3 spans 17 residues. The chain's CDR3 is CASSKGLVVTSTDTQYF. In nucleotides, the CDR3 is TGTGCCAGCAGCAAAGGTTTGGTTGTGACTAGCACAGATACGCAGTATTTT.

This clone was detected only once. The chain has TRBV5-1 and TRBJ1-2, with D unclear. The germline CDR1 and CDR2 sequences are SGHRS and YFSETQ. Trimming removed 0 bases from V and 3 bases from J, with 9 bases in between. The CDR3 spans 14 residues. CDR3 DNA sequence: TGCGCCAGCAGCTTGGCGGAGGGAGACTATGGCTACACCTTC. It yields the protein CASSLAEGDYGYTF.

The chain is built from TRBV23-1 and TRBJ1-5, with 7 positions matching TRBD1. TRBV23-1 qualifies as an ORF whose function is uncertain. V shed 0 bases and J 7 bases; nucleotides not matched to a gene: 12. The CDR3 totals 17 residues. CDR3 coding DNA: TGCGCCAGCAGTCAATCGGGGGGGACAGACGAGAACCAGCCCCAGCATTTT. The encoded protein is CASSQSGGTDENQPQHF.

The J gene is TRBJ2-7, the V gene TRBV6-5; D may match TRBD1 or TRBD2 (6 bases each). Germline V gene lookup returns CDR1 MNHEY and CDR2 SVGAGI. The CDR3 has 15 residues. V lost 2 bases and J 4 bases, leaving 15 bases between the germline ends. CDR3 nucleotides: TGTGCCAGCAGTTACGGTCCGGGGGCGACTTACGAGCAGTACTTC. It translates to CASSYGPGATYEQYF.

The CDR3 spells CASSLFPSGGSTDTQYF. The CDR3 DNA sequence: TGCGCCAGCAGCTTGTTCCCTAGCGGGGGGAGCACAGATACGCAGTATTTT. The genes are TRBV5-1 and TRBJ2-3, with 11 bases identical to TRBD2. There are 17 residues in the CDR3. Per the germline V gene, CDR1 is SGHRS and CDR2 is YFSETQ. V shed 1 base, J shed 0 bases, and the junction held 4 bases outside the gene matches.

This clone was counted once. This chain uses TRBV11-2 with TRBJ2-5; D may be TRBD2 (6 bases). Trimming stripped 4 bases from V and 5 bases from J, with 14 bases between. Per the germline V gene, CDR1 is SGHAT and CDR2 is FQNNGV. CDR3 size: 14 residues. CDR3 sequence: CASSSPRGAETQYF. The CDR3 nucleotides are TGTGCCAGCAGCTCCCCCCGCGGGGCCGAGACCCAGTACTTC.

The chain's CDR3 is CASSSILGTEAFF. DNA of the CDR3: TGTGCCAGCAGCTCAATTCTGGGCACTGAAGCTTTCTTT. J is TRBJ1-1 and V is TRBV11-1; D gene uncertain. Germline V gene sequence: CDR1 SGHAT, CDR2 FQDESV (reference sequence). V was clipped by 4 bases and J by 4 bases, with 10 bases between them. This CDR3 is 13 amino acids long.

The J gene is TRBJ1-1, the V gene TRBV5-1; D is unclear. Germline CDR1 SGHRS, CDR2 YFSETQ. CDR3 length: 14 amino acids. Trimming left V 1 base short and J 4 bases short, with 11 bases between. CDR3 residues: CASSLSHLGTEAFF. CDR3 bases: TGCGCCAGCAGCTTGAGTCACTTAGGCACTGAAGCTTTCTTT.

The sample holds one count of this clone. J is TRBJ2-2 and V is TRBV27, with 10 nucleotides matching TRBD1. After removal of 4 bases from V and 6 bases from J, the junction contained 5 bases not matched to a gene. Germline CDR1 MNHEY, CDR2 SMNVEV (reference sequence). The CDR3 is made up of 15 amino acids. The CDR3 DNA follows: TGTGCCAGCAGTTCCCTCGGACAGGGGGCCGGGGAGCTGTTTTTT. Translation: CASSSLGQGAGELFF.

The chain combines TRBV4-2 with TRBJ1-2; the D is unclear. The CDR3 length is 15 residues. The V and J ends lost 3 bases and 2 bases respectively, with 13 bases between them. In germline, CDR1 is LGHNA, CDR2 YNFKEQ. CDR3 residues: CASSQDPGKNYGYTF. As DNA, the CDR3 is TGTGCCAGCAGCCAGGACCCCGGGAAAAACTATGGCTACACCTTC.

The V and J genes are TRBV11-2 and TRBJ2-5; possibly TRBD2 for D (5 bases). Trimming cost V 3 bases and J 5 bases, with 10 bases left between them. The CDR3 covers 13 residues. Germline V gives CDR1 SGHAT, CDR2 FQNNGV. The CDR3 region is CASSLQRLETQYF. CDR3 DNA sequence: TGTGCCAGCAGCTTGCAGCGGCTGGAGACCCAGTACTTC.

This chain connects TRBV29-1 to TRBJ1-2; D possibly corresponds to TRBD1 (5 bases). Germline V gene sequence: CDR1 SQVTM, CDR2 ANQGSEA. Trimming shortened V by 2 bases and J by 4 bases, and 11 bases separated the two germline ends. This CDR3 has 13 residues. The CDR3 DNA follows: TGCAGCGTTGAAATCGGGGCAGGCTATGGCTACACCTTC. Translating it yields CSVEIGAGYGYTF.

V usage is TRBV6-5 and J usage is TRBJ2-7, with D possibly being TRBD2 (7 bases). The CDR3 loop spans 13 amino acids. The germline CDR1 and CDR2 sequences are MNHEY and SVGAGI. The CDR3 spells CSGAAGAGYEQYF. The CDR3 DNA follows: TGTTCCGGGGCGGCGGGGGCTGGTTACGAGCAGTACTTC.